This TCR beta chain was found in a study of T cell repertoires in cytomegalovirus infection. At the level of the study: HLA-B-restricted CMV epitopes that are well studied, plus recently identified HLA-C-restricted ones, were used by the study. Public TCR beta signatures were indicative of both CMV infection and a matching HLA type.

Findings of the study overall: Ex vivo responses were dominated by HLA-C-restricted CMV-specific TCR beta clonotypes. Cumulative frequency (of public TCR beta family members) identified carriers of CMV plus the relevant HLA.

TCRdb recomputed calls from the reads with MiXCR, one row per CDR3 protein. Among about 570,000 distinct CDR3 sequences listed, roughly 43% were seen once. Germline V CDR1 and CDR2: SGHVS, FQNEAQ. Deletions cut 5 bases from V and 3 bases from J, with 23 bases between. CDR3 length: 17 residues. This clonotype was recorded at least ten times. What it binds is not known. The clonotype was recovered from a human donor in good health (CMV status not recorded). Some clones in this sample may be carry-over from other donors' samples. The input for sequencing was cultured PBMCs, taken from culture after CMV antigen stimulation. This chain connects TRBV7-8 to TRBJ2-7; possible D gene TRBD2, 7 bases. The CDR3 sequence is CASSVPRREGGLYEQYF. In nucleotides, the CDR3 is TGTGCCAGCAGCGTACCTAGGAGGGAGGGGGGCCTCTACGAGCAGTACTTC.